This entry is about one TCR beta chain. Its specificity is not known. Germline assignment: CDR1 SGHTA and CDR2 FQGNSA. Deletions cut 8 bases from V and 8 bases from J, with 15 bases between. This CDR3 is 13 amino acids long. The entry originates in a study of cytomegalovirus exposure and HLA in healthy donors. General study points: The majority of CMV-associated TCR beta chains were reported as apparently HLA-restricted in a later analysis. TCR beta chain V- and J-gene trimming was linked, in a later analysis, to a missense variant in DCLRE1C. Among the sequence variants, a highly shared cluster was likely an artifact of sequencing. The only immune exposure information that was available was CMV serostatus.

PCR primers comprised 60 Vbeta and 13 Jbeta primers. Sequencing was performed with immunoSEQ multiplex PCR; in TCRdb, only in-frame clones are kept and a portion is missing. The table shows more than 110,000 clones, with 70% to 80% occurring only once. This sequence originates from a female donor in good health and CMV-seronegative. The source material was PBMCs. The chain combines TRBV7-2 with TRBJ1-4; D might be TRBD1 (5 bases). CDR3 coding DNA: TGTGCCAGCGGGCGGGGCGCCGAAGAAAAACTGTTTTTT. Protein product: CASGRGAEEKLFF.